This TCR beta chain was found in a study of blood T cell repertoires in COVID-19. Some clones are missing from TCRdb's copy, which holds only in-frame ones; the method was immunoSEQ multiplex PCR. The repertoire includes about 120,000 clones, roughly four fifths of them detected once, and 9% to 14% sits in the top ten. With 7 bases clipped from V and 5 bases from J, the junction kept 9 bases outside the gene matches. The germline CDR1 and CDR2 sequences are LGHNT and FRNRAP. CDR3 length: 14 residues. This TCR was sampled from a human donor in a cohort sampled during active COVID-19. The sample was peripheral blood. The gene calls are TRBV12-5 and TRBJ2-3, with TRBD1 matching 7 bases. The CDR3 coding sequence is TGTGCTAGTGCTCGTTCAGGGACAGTAGATACGCAGTATTTT. Translating it yields CASARSGTVDTQYF.